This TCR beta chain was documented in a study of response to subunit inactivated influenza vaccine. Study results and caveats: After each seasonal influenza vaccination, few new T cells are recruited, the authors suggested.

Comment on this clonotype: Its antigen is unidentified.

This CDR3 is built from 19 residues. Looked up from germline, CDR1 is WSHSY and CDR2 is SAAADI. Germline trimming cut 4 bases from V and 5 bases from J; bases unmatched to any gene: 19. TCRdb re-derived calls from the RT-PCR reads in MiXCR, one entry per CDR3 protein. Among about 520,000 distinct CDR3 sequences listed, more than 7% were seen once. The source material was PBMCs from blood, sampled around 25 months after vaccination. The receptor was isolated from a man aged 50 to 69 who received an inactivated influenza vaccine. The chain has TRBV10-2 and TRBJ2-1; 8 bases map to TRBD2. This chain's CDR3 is CASSGQLAASLLWDNEQFF. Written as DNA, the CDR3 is TGCGCCAGCAGTGGCCAACTAGCGGCCTCATTACTCTGGGACAATGAGCAGTTCTTC.